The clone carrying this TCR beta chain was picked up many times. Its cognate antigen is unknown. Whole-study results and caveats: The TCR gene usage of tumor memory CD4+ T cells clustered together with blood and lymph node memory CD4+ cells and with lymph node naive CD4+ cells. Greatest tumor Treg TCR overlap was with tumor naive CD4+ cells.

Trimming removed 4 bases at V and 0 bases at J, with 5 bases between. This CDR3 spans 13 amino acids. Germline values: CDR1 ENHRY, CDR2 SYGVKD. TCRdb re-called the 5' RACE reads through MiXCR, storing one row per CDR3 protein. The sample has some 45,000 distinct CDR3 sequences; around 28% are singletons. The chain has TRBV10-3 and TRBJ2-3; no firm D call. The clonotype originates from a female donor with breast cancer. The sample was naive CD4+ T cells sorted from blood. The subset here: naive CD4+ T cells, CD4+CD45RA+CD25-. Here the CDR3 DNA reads TGTGCCATCAGTGCCCCCAGCACAGATACGCAGTATTTT. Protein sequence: CAISAPSTDTQYF.